The 19 T cell receptor beta chains in this list originate from one sample, sequenced in a study of T cell repertoires in cytomegalovirus infection. TCRdb passed the reads through MiXCR, listing each CDR3 protein once. The sample has over 250,000 distinct CDR3 sequences; 20% to 25% are singletons. Antigens for these TCRs are unknown. The starting material was cultured PBMCs, obtained from culture after CMV antigen stimulation. Receptors originate from a human donor in good health (CMV status not recorded). Some clones in this sample may be carry-over from other donors' samples.

This clonotype was found many times. The chain recombines TRBV7-2 with TRBJ2-1; no clear D. Germline V gene sequence: CDR1 SGHTA, CDR2 FQGNSA. V dropped 2 bases and J dropped 3 bases, with 5 bases sitting between them. The CDR3 has 13 amino acids. The CDR3 loop reads CASSLQNYNEQFF. The CDR3 DNA reads as TGTGCCAGCAGCTTACAGAACTACAATGAGCAGTTCTTC.

This clonotype was seen only a few times. The J gene is TRBJ2-6, the V gene TRBV23-1, with TRBD1 identical over 9 bases. TRBV23-1 is designated an ORF whose function remains uncertain. This CDR3 is built from 19 residues. V shed 3 bases and J 2 bases; nucleotides not matched to a gene: 11. CDR3 loop: CASSHRQGVLSPGANVLTF. CDR3 DNA: TGCGCCAGCAGTCACCGACAGGGGGTCCTCTCCCCTGGGGCCAACGTCCTGACTTTC.

The rearrangement uses TRBV20-1 and TRBJ2-2; TRBD2 matches 11 bases. This CDR3 has 15 residues. The germline gives CDR1 DFQATT, CDR2 SNEGSKA (reference sequence). The V segment lost 3 bases and the J segment 1 base; nucleotides outside the gene matches: 1. The CDR3, as DNA: TGCAGTGCTAGGGGGACTAGCGGGAACACCGGGGAGCTGTTTTTT. As protein: CSARGTSGNTGELFF.

This clonotype has more than one count but fewer than ten. V is TRBV6-1 and J is TRBJ2-7; D is unresolved. Germline-derived CDR1 and CDR2 are MNHNS and SASEGT. The CDR3 covers 12 residues. V lost 8 bases and J 2 bases, leaving 10 bases between the germline ends. CDR3 in DNA: TGTGCCAGCGGGTCCTCCGCCTACGAGCAGTACGTC. Translating gives CASGSSAYEQYV.

This clonotype was detected ten times or more. The gene calls are TRBV7-2 and TRBJ1-2; maybe TRBD1 (5 bases). Germline loops: CDR1 SGHTA, CDR2 FQGNSA. The CDR3 extends over 13 amino acids. V gave up 4 bases and J gave up 2 bases, with 8 bases separating them. CDR3 residues: CASSSGTNYGYTF. The CDR3 DNA reads as TGTGCCAGCAGCTCCGGGACGAACTATGGCTACACCTTC.

The CDR3 loop is CSATGGGYPMDAFF. The CDR3 DNA is TGCAGTGCTACTGGCGGGGGGTACCCCATGGATGCTTTCTTT. The genes are TRBV20-1 and TRBJ1-1, with D possibly TRBD1 on 5 matching bases. The V and J ends lost 4 bases and 11 bases respectively, with 23 bases between them. Germline loops: CDR1 DFQATT, CDR2 SNEGSKA (reference sequence). This CDR3 is 14 amino acids long.

This clonotype has a count of ten or more. The chain uses TRBV6-1 and TRBJ2-7; 8 bases map to TRBD2. V trimming: 9 bases; J trimming: 4 bases; junction bases outside the gene matches: 11. In germline, CDR1 is MNHNS, CDR2 SASEGT. The CDR3 is made up of 14 amino acids. CDR3 nucleotide sequence: TGTGCCAGTTCTCCTCGTGCGGGAGGATACGAGCAGTACTTC. It yields the protein CASSPRAGGYEQYF.

The sample holds a few counts of this clonotype. J is TRBJ1-4 and V is TRBV7-8; D is uncertain. CDR1 and CDR2 (germline): SGHVS, FQNEAQ. The CDR3 is 15 amino acids. V lost 1 base and J 4 bases, leaving 10 bases between the germline ends. The CDR3 protein is CASSLGTAGNEKLFF. The CDR3 coding sequence is TGTGCCAGCAGCTTAGGAACGGCGGGTAATGAAAAACTGTTTTTT.

As regards this clonotype: This may be a read error: a much more frequent sequence differs by one nucleotide. This rearrangement joins TRBV7-8 to TRBJ2-5; 8 bases match TRBD2. The CDR3 sequence is 15 residues long. Germline CDR1 and CDR2: SGHVS and FQNEAQ. Unmatched junction bases numbered 5, after V lost 4 bases and J lost 1 base. CDR3 protein: CASSSRLASQETQYF. CDR3 sequence (DNA): TGTGCCAGCAGCTCTAGACTAGCGTCCCAAGAGACCCAGTACTTC. The variable domain in full, with the rest retrieved from reference TRBV7-8 and TRBJ2-5, is GAGVSQSPRYKVAKRGQDVALRCDPISGHVSLFWYQQALGQGPEFLTYFQNEAQLDKSGLPSDRFFAERPEGSVSTLKIQRTQQEDSAVYLCASSSRLASQETQYFGPGTRLLVL.

V and J are TRBV28 and TRBJ1-2, with TRBD1 matching 7 bases. CDR3 length: 15 residues. With 7 bases clipped from V and 2 bases from J, the junction kept 10 bases outside the gene matches. Germline CDR1 and CDR2: MDHEN and SYDVKM. DNA of the CDR3: TGTGCCAGCACGACACCGACAGGGAAAAACTATGGCTACACCTTC. Encoded protein: CASTTPTGKNYGYTF.

The rearrangement joins TRBV15 to TRBJ2-1, with D possibly called TRBD1 or TRBD2 (5 bases each). This CDR3 contains 16 residues. The germline V gene has CDR1 LNHNV and CDR2 YYDKDF (reference sequence). V shed 1 base and J shed 5 bases, with 15 bases lying between them. This CDR3 is CATSRGGIGTNNEQFF. The CDR3 DNA follows: TGTGCCACCAGCAGAGGGGGGATAGGTACTAACAATGAGCAGTTCTTC.

This clonotype was counted many times. The V call is TRBV4-3, the J call TRBJ1-2, with D hard to call. This CDR3 contains 16 residues. Per germline, CDR1 LGHNA and CDR2 YSLEER. Trimming cost V 0 bases and J 1 base, with 12 bases left between them. CDR3 sequence reads: CASSQDEQSVNYGYTF. CDR3 coding DNA: TGCGCCAGCAGCCAAGATGAACAGAGCGTTAACTATGGCTACACCTTC.

This clonotype occurred many times. The V and J genes are TRBV7-2 and TRBJ1-3, with D unresolved. The germline V gene encodes CDR1 SGHTA and CDR2 FQGNSA. The length of the CDR3 is 15 residues. Trimming pared 1 base from V and 2 bases from J, leaving 9 bases between. The CDR3 DNA reads as TGTGCCAGCAGCTTAGGATCCGGGACTGGAAACACCATATATTTT. Translation: CASSLGSGTGNTIYF.

The chain is built from TRBV27 and TRBJ2-7, with 9 bases lining up with TRBD1. Germline CDR1 and CDR2: MNHEY and SMNVEV (reference sequence). With 2 bases clipped from V and 3 bases from J, the junction kept 2 bases outside the gene matches. The CDR3 consists of 14 residues. CDR3 in DNA: TGTGCCAGCAGTTTACGGGGACAGGGCTACGAGCAGTACTTC. Protein: CASSLRGQGYEQYF.

V and J are TRBV5-6 and TRBJ2-5, with TRBD1 matching over 7 bases. V lost 4 bases and J lost 4; bases outside the gene matches: 7. Germline CDR1 SGHDT, CDR2 YYEEEE. CDR3 length: 14 residues. CDR3 region: CASSVGHRGETQYF. CDR3 DNA: TGTGCCAGCAGCGTCGGCCACAGGGGAGAGACCCAGTACTTC.

This sequence joins TRBV7-9 and TRBJ1-2; possible D gene TRBD1, 6 bases. Germline V gene sequence: CDR1 SEHNR, CDR2 FQNEAQ (reference sequence). The V gene lost 1 base and the J gene lost 1 base, with 13 bases spanning the gap. CDR3 length: 16 residues. The CDR3 is CASSLGGQRVNYGYTF. The DNA for the CDR3 is TGTGCCAGCAGCTTAGGAGGACAGAGGGTTAACTATGGCTACACCTTC.

This clonotype occurred a few times. CDR3 in amino acids: CASSLERGSSYEQYF. In nucleotides, the CDR3 is TGTGCCAGCAGCCTGGAACGGGGGTCTAGCTACGAGCAGTACTTC. The V call is TRBV7-3, the J call TRBJ2-7, with a tentative D call TRBD2 (6 bases). V dropped 5 bases and J dropped 3 bases, with 17 bases sitting between them. From germline, CDR1 is SGHTA and CDR2 FQGTGA. The CDR3 spans 15 residues.

This clonotype was counted ten times or more. The gene calls are TRBV7-2 and TRBJ2-5, with 7 bases identical to TRBD1. Germline CDR1 and CDR2: SGHTA and FQGNSA. The CDR3 extends over 14 amino acids. J lost 5 bases, V lost 5 bases, and 8 bases had no gene match. The CDR3 region is CASSLRQGRETQYF. The CDR3 coding sequence is TGTGCCAGCAGCCTAAGACAGGGTCGGGAGACCCAGTACTTC.

V gene TRBV27 combines with J gene TRBJ1-4, with D possibly being TRBD1 (6 bases). Trimming cost V 5 bases and J 5 bases, with 12 bases left between them. Per the germline V gene, CDR1 is MNHEY and CDR2 is SMNVEV (reference sequence). The CDR3 covers 14 residues. CDR3 residues: CASSPRTVNEKLFF. As DNA, the CDR3 is TGTGCCAGCAGTCCTCGGACAGTGAATGAAAAACTGTTTTTT.